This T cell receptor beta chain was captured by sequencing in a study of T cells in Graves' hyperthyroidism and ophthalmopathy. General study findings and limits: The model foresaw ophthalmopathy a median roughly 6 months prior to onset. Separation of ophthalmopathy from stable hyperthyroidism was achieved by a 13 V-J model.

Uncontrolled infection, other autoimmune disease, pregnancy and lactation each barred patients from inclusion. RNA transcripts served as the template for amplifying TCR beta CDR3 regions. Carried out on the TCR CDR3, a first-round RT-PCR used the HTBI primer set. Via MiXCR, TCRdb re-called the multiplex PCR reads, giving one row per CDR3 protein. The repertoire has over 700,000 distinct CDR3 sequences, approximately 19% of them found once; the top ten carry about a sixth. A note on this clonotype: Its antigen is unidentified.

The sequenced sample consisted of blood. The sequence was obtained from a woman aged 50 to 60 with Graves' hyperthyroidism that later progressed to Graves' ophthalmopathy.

The CDR3: CASSGGPASDTQYF. The CDR3 DNA sequence: TGCGCCAGCAGCGGGGGGCCAGCCTCAGATACGCAGTATTTT. This chain connects TRBV5-1 to TRBJ2-3; either TRBD1 or TRBD2 may fit D (6 bases each). The V gene's germline CDR1 is SGHRS and CDR2 YFSETQ. Trimming took off 4 bases at V and 4 bases at J, with 13 bases between the two ends. CDR3 size: 14 residues. The whole variable domain, remainder taken from reference TRBV5-1 and TRBJ2-3, is KAGVTQTPRYLIKTRGQQVTLSCSPISGHRSVSWYQQTPGQGLQFLFEYFSETQRNKGNFPGRFSGRQFSNSRSEMNVSTLELGDSALYLCASSGGPASDTQYFGPGTRLTVL.